The rows below give T cell receptor beta chains drawn from one sample of a study of T cell repertoires in cytomegalovirus infection. The antigens of these receptors remain unknown. TCRdb passed the reads through MiXCR, listing each CDR3 protein once. The sample comprises roughly 860,000 distinct CDR3 sequences, approximately 32% of which are singletons, and 9.5% to 15% rests with the top ten. The input for sequencing was cultured CD8+ T cells from PBMCs, taken from culture after CMV antigen stimulation. The source is a human donor in good health (CMV status not recorded). Some clones in this sample may be carry-over from other donors' samples. Both conserved end residues are part of each CDR3. D genes are given only for firm matches. Expanded clones are given a class, and other clones once, few, many or no size at all.

TRBV12-3/TRBV12-4,few,-,TRBJ1-2,CASSFFVGESGYTF,TGTGCCAGCAGTTTCTTTGTAGGGGAGAGTGGCTACACCTTC
TRBV7-2,many,-,TRBJ2-3,CASSGPGRDTQYF,TGTGCCAGCAGTGGTCCGGGGAGAGATACGCAGTATTTT
TRBV7-2,-,-,TRBJ2-1,CASLLSGQGSYNEHFF,TGTGCCAGCCTATTGTCAGGCCAAGGGTCCTACAATGAGCATTTCTTC
TRBV6-5,-,TRBD1,TRBJ2-5,CASSKQGPQETQYF,TGTGCCAGCAGTAAACAGGGGCCCCAAGAGACCCAGTACTTC
TRBV7-4,few,-,TRBJ2-1,CASSLSSGRGEQFF,TGTGCCAGCAGCTTAAGTTCAGGGAGAGGTGAGCAGTTCTTC
TRBV27,few,-,TRBJ2-1,CASSLLTGFDEQFF,TGTGCCAGCAGTCTCCTCACAGGGTTCGATGAGCAGTTCTTC
TRBV27,-,-,TRBJ2-2,CATLNPRNTGELFF,TGTGCCACCCTCAATCCGCGAAACACCGGGGAGCTGTTTTTT
TRBV15,few,-,TRBJ2-7,CATSSPYDRHYEQYF,TGTGCCACCAGCAGCCCTTACGATCGGCACTACGAGCAGTACTTC
TRBV27,-,-,TRBJ2-1,CASSVRGTYNEQFF,TGTGCCAGCAGTGTCCGGGGGACCTACAATGAGCAGTTCTTC
TRBV10-3,-,-,TRBJ2-7,CAISARGGKQYF,TGTGCCATCAGTGCCAGGGGGGGAAAGCAGTACTTC
TRBV5-4,-,-,TRBJ1-3,CATEGGVRDTIYF,TGTGCCACCGAGGGAGGGGTTCGGGACACCATATATTTT
TRBV4-3,few,TRBD2,TRBJ2-1,CASSQGQRGGQYNEQFF,TGCGCCAGCAGCCAAGGTCAACGGGGGGGCCAATACAATGAGCAGTTCTTC
TRBV7-3,-,TRBD1,TRBJ1-2,CASSQGAVGTGDGYTF,TGTGCCAGCAGCCAAGGAGCCGTGGGGACAGGGGATGGCTACACCTTC
TRBV24-1,-,-,TRBJ2-5,CATSDLRGGEETQYF,TGTGCCACCAGTGATCTCAGGGGGGGCGAAGAGACCCAGTACTTC
TRBV7-9,few,TRBD1,TRBJ2-1,CASSKDRATVADEQFF,TGTGCCAGCAGCAAGGACAGGGCAACCGTGGCCGATGAGCAGTTCTTC
TRBV6-2/TRBV6-3,-,-,TRBJ2-3,CASRPLGPRVGDTQYF,TGTGCCAGCAGGCCACTTGGACCCAGGGTGGGGGATACGCAGTATTTT
TRBV7-9,many,TRBD2,TRBJ2-3,CASSSEPSGGKDTQYF,TGTGCCAGCAGCTCAGAGCCTAGCGGGGGAAAAGATACGCAGTATTTT
TRBV19,-,TRBD1,TRBJ1-1,CASSTGVIEAFF,TGTGCCAGTAGCACAGGGGTTATTGAAGCTTTCTTT
TRBV12-3/TRBV12-4,many,TRBD1,TRBJ2-4,CASSPSTGENIQYF,TGTGCCAGCAGTCCTTCGACAGGGGAAAACATTCAGTACTTC
TRBV7-9,many,TRBD1,TRBJ2-5,CASSSGTGLQETQYF,TGTGCCAGCAGCTCCGGGACAGGGCTCCAAGAGACCCAGTACTTC
TRBV19,few,-,TRBJ2-7,CASTPRRGPDPNEQYF,TGTGCCAGTACCCCCCGGAGGGGCCCGGACCCCAACGAGCAGTACTTC
TRBV7-9,few,TRBD1,TRBJ2-2,CASRGQGGIGELFF,TGTGCCAGCAGGGGACAGGGAGGTATCGGGGAGCTGTTTTTT
TRBV27,-,-,TRBJ1-3,CASRPLGLSGNTIYF,TGTGCCAGCAGACCTCTAGGACTCTCTGGAAACACCATATATTTT
TRBV6-7,-,-,TRBJ1-1,CASSYSIGPDLNTEAFF,TGTGCCAGCAGTTACTCGATTGGACCGGACCTGAACACTGAAGCTTTCTTT
TRBV7-6,few,TRBD1,TRBJ1-1,CASSSTGGGGYTEAFF,TGTGCCAGCAGCTCGACAGGGGGCGGAGGGTACACTGAAGCTTTCTTT
TRBV7-1,-,TRBD2,TRBJ2-1,CASREPGLAFGNEQFF,TGTGCCAGCAGGGAGCCGGGACTAGCGTTTGGCAATGAGCAGTTCTTC
TRBV15,few,TRBD1,TRBJ1-2,CATSSQGASNYGYTF,TGTGCCACCAGCAGTCAGGGGGCGTCTAACTATGGCTACACCTTC
TRBV15,-,-,TRBJ2-1,CATSTGRGDEQFF,TGTGCCACCAGCACGGGCCGCGGGGATGAGCAGTTCTTC
TRBV7-6,-,-,TRBJ2-2,CASSDGADTGELFF,TGTGCCAGCAGCGACGGGGCGGACACCGGGGAGCTGTTTTTT
TRBV7-7,few,-,TRBJ2-1,CASSLRRADNEQFF,TGTGCTAGCAGCTTACGTCGGGCGGACAATGAGCAGTTCTTC
TRBV6-5,-,TRBD2,TRBJ2-3,CASSYSSGGGTDTQYF,TGTGCCAGCAGTTACTCGAGTGGGGGGGGCACAGATACGCAGTATTTT
TRBV7-8,many,-,TRBJ2-1,CASSLDGSHEQFF,TGTGCCAGCAGCTTAGACGGGAGCCATGAGCAGTTCTTC
TRBV6-1,few,-,TRBJ2-7,CAIGGLEQYF,TGTGCCATTGGGGGGCTCGAGCAGTACTTC
TRBV5-1,-,-,TRBJ1-5,CASSWPQGSNQPQHF,TGCGCCAGCAGCTGGCCCCAAGGAAGCAATCAGCCCCAGCATTTT
TRBV27,few,TRBD1,TRBJ2-1,CASSLSGTGYNEQFF,TGTGCCAGCAGTTTATCGGGGACAGGGTACAATGAGCAGTTCTTC
TRBV7-3,many,-,TRBJ2-1,CASSYNNEQFF,TGTGCCAGCAGCTACAACAATGAGCAGTTCTTC
TRBV27,few,-,TRBJ2-1,CASSLSRGPYNEQFF,TGTGCCAGCAGTTTATCCAGGGGCCCCTACAATGAGCAGTTCTTC
TRBV7-8,few,-,TRBJ1-4,CASSLALRGTNEKLFF,TGTGCCAGCAGCTTAGCGCTCAGGGGCACTAATGAAAAACTGTTTTTT
TRBV7-8,-,TRBD2,TRBJ2-5,CASSLRIGGETQYF,TGTGCCAGCAGCTTAAGAATCGGGGGGGAGACCCAGTACTTC
TRBV5-6,-,-,TRBJ1-1,CASSWGPQPTEAFF,TGTGCCAGCAGCTGGGGACCGCAGCCCACTGAAGCTTTCTTT
TRBV6-5,once,-,TRBJ2-6,CASSLYPSAISGANVLTF,TGTGCCAGCAGCTTATACCCATCGGCGATTTCTGGGGCCAACGTCCTGACTTTC
TRBV27,many,TRBD2,TRBJ2-6,CASSLWLAGGGGANVLTF,TGTGCCAGCAGTTTATGGCTAGCGGGGGGAGGTGGGGCCAACGTCCTGACTTTC
TRBV15,few,-,TRBJ2-1,CATSRARGYYNEQFF,TGTGCCACCAGCAGAGCACGGGGGTACTACAATGAGCAGTTCTTC
TRBV6-6,-,-,TRBJ1-6,CASTWGRVLTENNSPLHF,TGTGCCAGCACCTGGGGCAGGGTTTTGACCGAGAATAATTCACCCCTCCACTTT
TRBV29-1,few,-,TRBJ2-5,CSVEGREETQYF,TGCAGCGTTGAGGGCAGAGAAGAGACCCAGTACTTC
TRBV25-1,-,-,TRBJ1-2,CASSSRAGLGLYGYTF,TGTGCCAGCAGCTCCAGGGCGGGGTTAGGCCTATATGGCTACACCTTC
TRBV7-6,few,TRBD1,TRBJ1-2,CASSSTTGGVANYGYTF,TGTGCCAGCAGCTCAACGACAGGGGGTGTCGCTAACTATGGCTACACCTTC
TRBV6-8,-,-,TRBJ2-7,CASSYSATNEQYF,TGTGCCAGCAGTTATTCTGCCACAAACGAGCAGTACTTC